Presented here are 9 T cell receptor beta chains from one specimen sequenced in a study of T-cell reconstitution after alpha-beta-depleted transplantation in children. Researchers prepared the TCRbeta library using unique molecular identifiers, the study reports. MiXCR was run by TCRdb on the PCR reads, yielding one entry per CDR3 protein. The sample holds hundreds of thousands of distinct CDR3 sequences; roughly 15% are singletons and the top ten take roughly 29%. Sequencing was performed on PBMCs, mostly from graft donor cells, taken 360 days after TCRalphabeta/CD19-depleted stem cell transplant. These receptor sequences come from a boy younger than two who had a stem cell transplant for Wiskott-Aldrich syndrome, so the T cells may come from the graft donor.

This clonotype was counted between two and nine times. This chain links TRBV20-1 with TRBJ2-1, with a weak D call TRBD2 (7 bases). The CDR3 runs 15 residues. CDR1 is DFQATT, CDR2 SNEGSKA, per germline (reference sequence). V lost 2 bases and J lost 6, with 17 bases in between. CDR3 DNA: TGCAGTGCTAGACGTTACGGGGCGGGGGCCAATGAGCAGTTCTTC. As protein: CSARRYGAGANEQFF.

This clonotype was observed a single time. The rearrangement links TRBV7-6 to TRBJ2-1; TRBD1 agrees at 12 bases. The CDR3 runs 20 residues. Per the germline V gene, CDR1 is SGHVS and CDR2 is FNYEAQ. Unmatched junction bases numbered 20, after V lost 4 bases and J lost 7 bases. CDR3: CASSSPGTGGLPGLPNEQFF. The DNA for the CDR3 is TGTGCCAGCAGCTCGCCCGGGACAGGGGGCCTTCCGGGACTACCTAATGAGCAGTTCTTC.

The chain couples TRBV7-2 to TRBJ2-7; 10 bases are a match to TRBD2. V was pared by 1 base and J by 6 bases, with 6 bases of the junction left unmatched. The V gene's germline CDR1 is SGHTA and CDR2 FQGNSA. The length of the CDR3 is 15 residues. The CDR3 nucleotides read TGTGCCAGCAGCTTAGGGCCTAGCGGGAGTAGCGAGCAGTACTTC. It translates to CASSLGPSGSSEQYF.

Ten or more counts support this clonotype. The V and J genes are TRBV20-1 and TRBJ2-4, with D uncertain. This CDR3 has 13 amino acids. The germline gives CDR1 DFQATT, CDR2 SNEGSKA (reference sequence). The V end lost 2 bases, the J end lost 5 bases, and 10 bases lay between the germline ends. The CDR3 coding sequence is TGCAGTGCTAGATCTTGGGCAGAAAACATTCAGTACTTC. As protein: CSARSWAENIQYF.

Written as DNA, the CDR3 is TGTGCCAGCTCGATCGAGGGCGGGAGAAGCTATGAGCAGTTCTTC. Its translation: CASSIEGGRSYEQFF. This chain links TRBV19 with TRBJ2-1; TRBD2 aligns across 7 bases. V was clipped by 9 bases and J by 8 bases; unmatched bases: 16. CDR1 and CDR2 from the germline V gene are LNHDA and SQIVND (reference sequence). The CDR3 covers 15 residues.

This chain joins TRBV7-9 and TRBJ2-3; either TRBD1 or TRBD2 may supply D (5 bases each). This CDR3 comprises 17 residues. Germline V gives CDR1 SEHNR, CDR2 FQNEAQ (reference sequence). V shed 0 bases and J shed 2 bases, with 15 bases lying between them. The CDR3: CASSLAGTKGPTDTQYF. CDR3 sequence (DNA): TGTGCCAGCAGCTTAGCAGGGACCAAGGGTCCCACAGATACGCAGTATTTT.

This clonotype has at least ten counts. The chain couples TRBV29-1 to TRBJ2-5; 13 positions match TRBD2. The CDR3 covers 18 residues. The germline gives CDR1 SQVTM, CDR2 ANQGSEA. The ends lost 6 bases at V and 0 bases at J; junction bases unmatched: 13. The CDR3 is CSVRPWTSGRRHQETQYF. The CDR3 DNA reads TGCAGCGTCAGACCTTGGACTAGCGGGAGAAGACACCAAGAGACCCAGTACTTC. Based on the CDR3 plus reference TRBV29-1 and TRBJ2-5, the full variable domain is SAVISQKPSRDICQRGTSLTIQCQVDSQVTMMFWYRQQPGQSLTLIATANQGSEATYESGFVIDKFPISRPNLTFSTLTVSNMSPEDSSIYLCSVRPWTSGRRHQETQYFGPGTRLLVL.

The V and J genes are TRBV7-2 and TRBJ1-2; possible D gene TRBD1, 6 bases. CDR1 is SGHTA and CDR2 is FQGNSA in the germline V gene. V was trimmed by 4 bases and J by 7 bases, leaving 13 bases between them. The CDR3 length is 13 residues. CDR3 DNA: TGTGCCAGCAGCTCTAAAGGGGGAATTGGCTACACCTTC. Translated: CASSSKGGIGYTF. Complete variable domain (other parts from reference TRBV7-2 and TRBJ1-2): GAGVSQSPSNKVTEKGKDVELRCDPISGHTALYWYRQSLGQGLEFLIYFQGNSAPDKSGLPSDRFSAERTGGSVSTLTIQRTQQEDSAVYLCASSSKGGIGYTFGSGTRLTVV.

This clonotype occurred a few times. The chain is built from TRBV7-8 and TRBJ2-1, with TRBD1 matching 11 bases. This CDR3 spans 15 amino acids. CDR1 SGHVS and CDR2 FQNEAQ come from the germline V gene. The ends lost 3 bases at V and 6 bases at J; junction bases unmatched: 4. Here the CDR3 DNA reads TGTGCCAGCAGCTTCGGACAGGGGGCGTCCAATGAGCAGTTCTTC. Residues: CASSFGQGASNEQFF.